This entry features one TCR beta chain sequence. Its specificity is unknown. These data belong to a study of CD8+ T cells in alopecia areata. Whole-study findings and limits: Scalp data also include sequences from resident alphabeta T cells of normal skin. Clonality in lesional scalp, especially alopecia totalis/universalis, exceeded that of normal scalp.

The CDR3 has 12 amino acids. V dropped 5 bases and J dropped 5 bases, with 10 bases sitting between them. From germline, CDR1 is SGHVS and CDR2 FNYEAQ. RNA extraction was followed by reverse transcription into cDNA, which acted as the sequencing template. Libraries were prepared by immunoSEQ multiplex PCR; TCRdb keeps only in-frame clonotypes and omits some of them. Found here are 93,000 or so clones, approximately 58% of them singletons; the top ten hold about 9%. The chain employs TRBV7-6 and TRBJ2-7; D might be TRBD1 (6 bases). This TCR was recovered from a human donor in good health. Sample: CD4+ T cells sorted from blood. CDR3 protein: CASSPTGHEQYF. DNA for the CDR3: TGTGCCAGCAGCCCGACAGGACACGAGCAGTACTTC. The variable domain in full, with the rest retrieved from reference TRBV7-6 and TRBJ2-7, is GAGVSQSPRYKVTKRGQDVALRCDPISGHVSLYWYRQALGQGPEFLTYFNYEAQQDKSGLPNDRFSAERPEGSISTLTIQRTEQRDSAMYRCASSPTGHEQYFGPGTRLTVT.